A single sample is the source of the 30 T cell receptor beta chains below, sequenced in a study of blood T cell repertoires in COVID-19. Clones were read by immunoSEQ multiplex PCR, and TCRdb kept only the in-frame ones, dropping some. The sample lists around 43,000 clones, 85% to 90% occurring once. The material sequenced was peripheral blood. These receptors were collected from a man in his forties or fifties in a cohort sampled during active COVID-19.

The gene calls are TRBV19 and TRBJ1-4; D possibly corresponds to TRBD1 (6 bases). The CDR3 is made up of 17 amino acids. Germline values: CDR1 LNHDA, CDR2 SQIVND (reference sequence). V was pared by 4 bases and J by 0 bases, with 15 bases between. CDR3 sequence reads: CASSSPTQGATNEKLFF. CDR3 in DNA: TGTGCCAGTAGTAGCCCAACACAGGGTGCAACTAATGAAAAACTGTTTTTT.

This chain uses TRBV6-5 with TRBJ2-5; 8 bases line up with TRBD1. The CDR3 runs 15 residues. Germline V gene data show CDR1 as MNHEY and CDR2 as SVGAGI. V lost 5 bases, J lost 5 bases, and 10 bases stayed unmatched. CDR3 bases: TGTGCCAGCAGTCCTCCGGACAGGGCAAGGGAGACCCAGTACTTC. This translates into CASSPPDRARETQYF.

This clone has just one count. This chain uses TRBV5-4 with TRBJ2-2; D ambiguous. In germline, CDR1 is SGHNT, CDR2 YYREEE (reference sequence). V was clipped by 2 bases and J by 8 bases, with 7 bases between them. This CDR3 has 12 amino acids. The CDR3: CASSLSRGELFF. The CDR3, as DNA: TGTGCCAGCAGCTTAAGTCGGGGGGAGCTGTTTTTT.

V and J are TRBV9 and TRBJ2-7; 14 nucleotides line up with TRBD2. CDR1 and CDR2 from the germline V gene are SGDLS and YYNGEE. V shed 4 bases and J 5 bases; nucleotides not matched to a gene: 11. The CDR3 covers 17 residues. The chain's CDR3 is CASSPGTSGGFMDEQYF. The DNA of the CDR3 is TGTGCCAGCAGCCCTGGGACTAGCGGGGGCTTTATGGACGAGCAGTACTTC.

The chain combines TRBV6-5 with TRBJ2-5; 9 nucleotides align to TRBD1. The CDR3 loop spans 14 amino acids. The junction had 1 base not matched to a gene; V was cut back by 0 bases and J by 5 bases. In germline, CDR1 is MNHEY, CDR2 SVGAGI. Written as DNA, the CDR3 is TGTGCCAGCAGTTACTCCGGACAGGGGGAGACCCAGTACTTC. It specifies CASSYSGQGETQYF.

There are a few counts of this clone. The genes are TRBV7-9 and TRBJ1-4; D perhaps matches TRBD1 (5 bases). This CDR3 has 14 amino acids. The V gene lost 3 bases and the J gene lost 2 bases, with 7 bases spanning the gap. The germline V gene has CDR1 SEHNR and CDR2 FQNEAQ (reference sequence). The CDR3, as DNA: TGTGCCAGCAGCTTGACAGAGACTAATGAAAAACTGTTTTTT. This sequence encodes CASSLTETNEKLFF.

Here the CDR3 reads CASNFISGANVLTF. In DNA form, the CDR3 reads TGTGCCAGCAATTTTATTTCTGGGGCCAACGTCCTGACTTTC. The chain couples TRBV27 to TRBJ2-6, with D unclear. The CDR3 has 14 amino acids. Between the trimmed V and J ends, which lost 7 bases and 1 base, there was a span of 8 bases. Germline CDR1 MNHEY, CDR2 SMNVEV (reference sequence).

The chain carries TRBV4-1 and TRBJ2-2, with 7 bases matching TRBD1. In germline, CDR1 is MGHRA, CDR2 YSYEKL. V was clipped by 3 bases and J by 7 bases; unmatched bases: 2. This CDR3 comprises 13 residues. Written as DNA, the CDR3 is TGCGCCAGCAGCCAGACAGGGATCGGGGAGCTGTTTTTT. Protein: CASSQTGIGELFF.

The chain carries TRBV5-1 and TRBJ2-3, with D possibly being TRBD2 (5 bases). There are 16 residues in the CDR3. In germline, CDR1 is SGHRS, CDR2 YFSETQ. V was shortened by 0 bases and J by 1 base, with 12 bases between the two germline ends. CDR3 in amino acids: CASSLDPWRGTDTQYF. The CDR3 region has the DNA TGCGCCAGCAGCTTGGATCCCTGGCGGGGCACAGATACGCAGTATTTT.

This chain joins TRBV4-2 and TRBJ1-1; unclear D gene. The germline CDR1 and CDR2 sequences are LGHNA and YNFKEQ. V lost 4 bases and J 1 base, leaving 7 bases between the germline ends. This CDR3 region has 13 residues. The DNA of the CDR3 is TGTGCCAGCAGCCCCTCAGAGAACACTGAAGCTTTCTTT. This gives the protein CASSPSENTEAFF.

The chain recombines TRBV7-3 with TRBJ1-1; D is perhaps TRBD1 (5 bases). The CDR3 is 15 amino acids. The ends were cut back, 2 bases at V and 0 bases at J, with 10 bases in the middle. Germline CDR1 SGHTA, CDR2 FQGTGA. The DNA of the CDR3 is TGTGCCAGCAGCTTAGAAGGACAAATGAACACTGAAGCTTTCTTT. Protein sequence: CASSLEGQMNTEAFF.

This chain uses TRBV4-2 with TRBJ2-1, with 10 nucleotides matching TRBD2. Germline lookup yields CDR1 LGHNA and CDR2 YNFKEQ. With 3 bases clipped from V and 7 bases from J, the junction kept 12 bases outside the gene matches. The length of the CDR3 is 17 residues. CDR3 DNA: TGTGCCAGCAGCCACCTACTGGGACTAGCGCTCGGGAATGAGCAGTTCTTC. It is translated as CASSHLLGLALGNEQFF.

The chain carries TRBV6-5 and TRBJ2-3; 7 bases fit TRBD2. The CDR3 length is 15 residues. Per the germline V gene, CDR1 is MNHEY and CDR2 is SVGAGI. J was trimmed by 2 bases and V by 4 bases; bases with no gene match: 6. DNA of the CDR3: TGTGCCAGCAGTTTACTTAGCGGGCTCACAGATACGCAGTATTTT. Residues: CASSLLSGLTDTQYF.

This clone was observed a single time. This chain connects TRBV4-2 to TRBJ2-1; D is ambiguous. The germline V and J ends were trimmed by 0 bases and 0 bases, with 9 bases remaining between them. This CDR3 has 16 residues. The germline CDR1 and CDR2 sequences are LGHNA and YNFKEQ. The CDR3 bases are TGTGCCAGCAGCCAAGATCATGGCAGCTCCTACAATGAGCAGTTCTTC. Translating gives CASSQDHGSSYNEQFF.

This rearrangement joins TRBV5-8 to TRBJ1-2; D is possibly TRBD1 (5 bases). The germline V gene encodes CDR1 SGHTS and CDR2 YDEGEE. The CDR3 has 13 residues. With 2 bases removed from V and 14 bases from J, the gap between germline ends came to 19 bases. This CDR3 reads CASSFLLGGKETF. The CDR3 coding sequence is TGTGCCAGCAGCTTTCTCCTGGGGGGGAAAGAGACCTTC. The variable domain in full, with the rest retrieved from reference TRBV5-8 and TRBJ1-2, is EAGVTQSPTHLIKTRGQQATLRCSPISGHTSVYWYQQALGLGLQFLLWYDEGEERNRGNFPPRFSGRQFPNYSSELNVNALELEDSALYLCASSFLLGGKETFGSGTRLTVV.

The chain uses TRBV5-4 and TRBJ1-5; D is unclear. Germline V gene data show CDR1 as SGHNT and CDR2 as YYREEE (reference sequence). V lost 2 bases to trimming and J lost 4 bases, with 7 bases between them. The CDR3 runs to 13 residues. CDR3 sequence (DNA): TGTGCCAGCAGCTTTTACGGGAATCAGCCCCAGCATTTT. Its translation: CASSFYGNQPQHF.

The gene calls are TRBV19 and TRBJ1-2; D ambiguous. CDR1 and CDR2 (germline): LNHDA, SQIVND (reference sequence). The CDR3 spans 17 residues. Trimming took off 5 bases at V and 5 bases at J, with 24 bases between the two ends. CDR3: CASSPKADKPDEYGYTF. The CDR3 coding sequence is TGTGCCAGTAGTCCCAAAGCGGATAAACCCGACGAATATGGCTACACCTTC.

The chain uses TRBV30 and TRBJ2-7; 14 nucleotides agree with TRBD2. Germline V gene data show CDR1 as GTSNPN and CDR2 as SVGIG (reference sequence). The CDR3 loop spans 14 amino acids. J gave up 5 bases and V 5 bases, and 5 bases lay outside the gene matches. The CDR3 DNA sequence: TGTGCCTGGCGACTAGCGGGGGGGTTGAACGAGCAGTACTTC. It codes for CAWRLAGGLNEQYF.

This rearrangement joins TRBV2 to TRBJ1-1; 9 positions match TRBD1. The V and J ends lost 5 bases and 5 bases, in that order; junction bases with no gene match: 3. The germline CDR1 and CDR2 sequences are SNHLY and FYNNEI. CDR3 length: 13 amino acids. The CDR3 here is CASSFGQGTEAFF. As DNA, the CDR3 is TGTGCCAGCAGTTTCGGACAGGGGACTGAAGCTTTCTTT.

V and J are TRBV4-1 and TRBJ2-1; D is unresolved. The CDR3 is 12 residues long. Germline CDR1 reads MGHRA; CDR2 reads YSYEKL. Trimming took 4 bases from V and 6 from J, leaving 7 bases between them. CDR3 sequence: CASSPRVNEQFF. As DNA, the CDR3 is TGCGCCAGCAGCCCCCGCGTCAATGAGCAGTTCTTC.

This clone has a single count. This chain connects TRBV5-4 to TRBJ2-2; TRBD1 is a possible D gene (5 bases). V was trimmed by 1 base and J by 4 bases, leaving 14 bases between them. Germline-derived CDR1 and CDR2 are SGHNT and YYREEE (reference sequence). The CDR3 sequence is 16 residues long. CDR3 region: CASSLLRGLVTGELFF. CDR3 DNA: TGTGCCAGCAGCTTGTTAAGGGGTTTGGTCACCGGGGAGCTGTTTTTT. Together with reference TRBV5-4 and TRBJ2-2, the CDR3 gives the full variable domain: ETGVTQSPTHLIKTRGQQVTLRCSSQSGHNTVSWYQQALGQGPQFIFQYYREEENGRGNFPPRFSGLQFPNYSSELNVNALELDDSALYLCASSLLRGLVTGELFFGEGSRLTVL.

The gene calls are TRBV27 and TRBJ1-2; 10 bases agree with TRBD1. CDR3 length: 15 amino acids. CDR1 MNHEY and CDR2 SMNVEV come from the germline V gene (reference sequence). With V trimmed by 9 bases and J by 2 bases, 9 bases remained unmatched. The CDR3 region has the DNA TGTGCCAGTCACTCCCCGGGACAGGGGAACTATGGCTACACCTTC. This codes for CASHSPGQGNYGYTF.

The V and J genes are TRBV19 and TRBJ1-4; D possibly corresponds to TRBD1 (5 bases). The germline gives CDR1 LNHDA, CDR2 SQIVND (reference sequence). This CDR3 has 16 amino acids. V was trimmed by 7 bases and J by 0 bases, leaving 15 bases between them. The CDR3 is CASNPGYWATNEKLFF. The CDR3 coding sequence is TGTGCCAGTAACCCAGGGTATTGGGCAACTAATGAAAAACTGTTTTTT.

The chain uses TRBV27 and TRBJ1-5; TRBD1 matches 8 bases. Trimming at V came to 4 bases and at J to 7 bases, leaving 9 bases not matched to a gene. Germline V gene data show CDR1 as MNHEY and CDR2 as SMNVEV (reference sequence). This CDR3 region has 15 residues. CDR3 in amino acids: CASSSGQGLEQPQHF. The CDR3 DNA is TGTGCCAGCAGTTCCGGACAGGGATTGGAGCAGCCCCAGCATTTT.

The chain is built from TRBV6-5 and TRBJ1-2; weak D call: TRBD1 (6 bases). The CDR3 covers 14 residues. The V end was cut by 6 bases, the J end by 6 bases, with 17 bases between. The germline CDR1 and CDR2 sequences are MNHEY and SVGAGI. The CDR3 is CASSLLAGVDGYTF. In DNA, the CDR3 is TGTGCCAGCAGCTTGTTAGCAGGGGTAGATGGCTACACCTTC.

V usage is TRBV3-1 (or the pseudogene TRBV3-2) and J usage is TRBJ1-6; no clear D gene. The germline V gene has CDR1 LGHDT and CDR2 YNNKEL (reference sequence). V was cut by 0 bases and J by 4 bases, with 7 bases left in between. The CDR3 extends over 15 amino acids. CDR3 region: CASSQERAYNSPLHF. The CDR3 DNA reads TGTGCCAGCAGCCAAGAACGAGCGTATAATTCACCCCTCCACTTT.

The V and J genes are TRBV5-6 and TRBJ1-1; possibly TRBD1 for D (5 bases). V was cut by 4 bases and J by 13 bases, with 17 bases left in between. CDR3 length equals 12 residues. Germline CDR1 is SGHDT and CDR2 is YYEEEE. For the CDR3, the DNA is TGTGCCAGCAGCCTTGACAGTCTCGACGATTTCTTT. Its translation: CASSLDSLDDFF.

This rearrangement joins TRBV28 to TRBJ2-3, with 9 nucleotides matching TRBD1. J lost 0 bases, V lost 1 base, and 8 bases had no gene match. Germline lookup yields CDR1 MDHEN and CDR2 SYDVKM. The CDR3 consists of 18 residues. CDR3 amino acids: CASSLFGTGYSSTDTQYF. The CDR3 bases are TGTGCCAGCAGTTTATTCGGGACAGGGTATAGTAGCACAGATACGCAGTATTTT.

As concerns this clone: A junction boundary mismatches the germline segment, possibly from a read error. The chain carries TRBV7-7 and TRBJ2-5; 10 bases align to TRBD2. Germline V gene lookup returns CDR1 SSHAT and CDR2 FNYEAQ (reference sequence). This CDR3 comprises 17 residues. CDR3 DNA sequence: TGTGCTAGCAGCTTAGAAGCCCCTAGCGGGAGAGGAGAGACCCAGTACTTC. The encoded protein is CASSLEAPSGRGETQYF.

The rearrangement joins TRBV5-1 to TRBJ1-1; 7 bases agree with TRBD1. This CDR3 region has 15 residues. V trimming: 4 bases; J trimming: 9 bases; junction bases outside the gene matches: 15. Per germline, CDR1 SGHRS and CDR2 YFSETQ. CDR3 residues: CASSPRPGGKAKAFF. The CDR3 region has the DNA TGCGCCAGCAGCCCACGACCAGGGGGAAAAGCGAAAGCTTTCTTT.